The clone carrying this T cell receptor beta chain was recorded once. Using immunoSEQ multiplex PCR, the repertoire was profiled, and TCRdb retains in-frame clones only, with some absent. The sample holds roughly 34,000 clones, roughly 75% seen once. These data belong to a study of blood T cell repertoires in COVID-19. This sequence originates from an elderly man with active or convalescent COVID-19. The sequencing input was peripheral blood.

CDR3 DNA sequence: TGTGCCAGCAGTTTGGAGGGTGGGGAAAAACTGTTTTTT. Translated, it gives CASSLEGGEKLFF. The V gene is TRBV28, the J gene TRBJ1-4; D remains ambiguous. The CDR3 is made up of 13 amino acids. V shed 3 bases and J shed 8 bases, with 10 bases lying between them. Germline CDR1 is MDHEN and CDR2 is SYDVKM.